Listed below are T cell receptor beta chains from one sample, sequenced in a study of T cells after yellow fever vaccination. TCRdb called the 5' RACE reads again in MiXCR, with one record for every CDR3 protein. The sample holds about 340,000 distinct CDR3 sequences, roughly 8.7% seen once. Material: PBMCs, obtained on the day of the first yellow fever vaccination. The receptors originated from a man younger than 35 who received the YFV17D yellow fever vaccine. The CDR3 runs from the conserved cysteine through the conserved F or W. D genes are given only for firm matches. Expanded clones get a size class; other rows say once, few or many, or leave the size out.

V: TRBV12-3/TRBV12-4; D: NA; J: TRBJ2-5; length: 14; size: NA; DNA: TGTGCCAGCAGCCCGAGGGGTTGGCAAGAGACCCAGTACTTC; CDR3: CASSPRGWQETQYF
V: TRBV6-1; D: TRBD2; J: TRBJ2-5; length: 15; size: NA; DNA: TGTGCCAGCAGTCCCGGGACTAGACATGTCGAGACCCAGTACTTC; CDR3: CASSPGTRHVETQYF
V: TRBV4-2; D: TRBD2; J: TRBJ2-1; length: 17; size: few; DNA: TGTGCCAGCAGCCAAGTCCAAAACGGGGGGGCGGGCAATGAGCAGTTCTTC; CDR3: CASSQVQNGGAGNEQFF
V: TRBV4-3; D: TRBD2; J: TRBJ2-3; length: 16; size: few; DNA: TGCGCCAGCAGCCAAGATATGAGCGGGGGGCTGGATACGCAGTATTTT; CDR3: CASSQDMSGGLDTQYF
V: TRBV11-2; D: NA; J: TRBJ1-4; length: 14; size: few; DNA: TGTGCCAGCAGCAGATCCATAACTAATGAAAAACTGTTTTTT; CDR3: CASSRSITNEKLFF
V: TRBV12-3/TRBV12-4; D: NA; J: TRBJ2-2; length: 15; size: NA; DNA: TGTGCCAGCAGCCTGTGGACAGAACCAACCGGGGAGCTGTTTTTT; CDR3: CASSLWTEPTGELFF
V: TRBV9; D: NA; J: TRBJ2-1; length: 15; size: few; DNA: TGTGCCAGCAGCGAAACGGGGGACTCCTACAATGAGCAGTTCTTC; CDR3: CASSETGDSYNEQFF
V: TRBV20-1; D: TRBD1; J: TRBJ2-1; length: 15; size: NA; DNA: TGCAGTACCCAGACAGGGTATGGTTTCTACAATGAGCAGTTCTTC; CDR3: CSTQTGYGFYNEQFF
V: TRBV19; D: NA; J: TRBJ1-2; length: 13; size: few; DNA: TGTGCCAGTAGTATCCTGGCATCAGATGGCTACACCTTC; CDR3: CASSILASDGYTF
V: TRBV12-3/TRBV12-4; D: NA; J: TRBJ1-1; length: 14; size: NA; DNA: TGTGCCAGCAGCCCGAATTCAGGGAAACGGGGAGCTTTCTTT; CDR3: CASSPNSGKRGAFF
V: TRBV6-5; D: NA; J: TRBJ2-6; length: 15; size: few; DNA: TGTGCCAGCAGTTACTCGAGGGCGCGGGCCAACGTCCTGACTTTC; CDR3: CASSYSRARANVLTF
V: TRBV20-1; D: TRBD1; J: TRBJ1-6; length: 14; size: NA; DNA: TGCAGTGCCAACGGACAGGGGACGAATTCACCCCTCCACTTT; CDR3: CSANGQGTNSPLHF
V: TRBV29-1; D: NA; J: TRBJ2-1; length: 14; size: few; DNA: TGCAGCGTTGAACAGGACTGTCGGTACAATGAGCAGTTCTTC; CDR3: CSVEQDCRYNEQFF
V: TRBV2; D: TRBD1; J: TRBJ1-2; length: 14; size: few; DNA: TGTGCCAGCGGAGTGCTGGGACAGGGAGATGGCTACACCTTC; CDR3: CASGVLGQGDGYTF
V: TRBV5-1; D: NA; J: TRBJ1-2; length: 13; size: NA; DNA: TGCGCCAGCAGCTTGGATACTCCTTATGGCTACACCTTC; CDR3: CASSLDTPYGYTF
V: TRBV15; D: NA; J: TRBJ1-5; length: 16; size: NA; DNA: TGTGCCACCAGCAGGAGAGGAGGGGTGGGCAATCAGCCCCAGCATTTT; CDR3: CATSRRGGVGNQPQHF
V: TRBV4-1; D: NA; J: TRBJ2-5; length: 14; size: NA; DNA: TGCGCCAGCAGCCTAGAGCGAAACACTGAGACCCAGTACTTC; CDR3: CASSLERNTETQYF
V: TRBV7-9; D: TRBD1; J: TRBJ1-1; length: 16; size: many; DNA: TGTGCCAGCAGCTTGGGGGACAGGGGAGGGGACGCTGAAGCTTTCTTT; CDR3: CASSLGDRGGDAEAFF
V: TRBV28; D: NA; J: TRBJ2-2; length: 12; size: few; DNA: TGTGCCAGCAGTTTATACGCCGGGGAGCTGTTTTTT; CDR3: CASSLYAGELFF
V: TRBV3-1; D: TRBD1; J: TRBJ2-7; length: 16; size: NA; DNA: TGTGCCAGCAGCCAAGATCATGACAGGGGTTTGGGCGAGCAGTACTTC; CDR3: CASSQDHDRGLGEQYF
V: TRBV6-2/TRBV6-3; D: TRBD1; J: TRBJ2-6; length: 20; size: NA; DNA: TGTGCCAGCGAGTACACGTTCCCGGGACAGGGGACATCTGGGGCCAACGTCCTGACTTTC; CDR3: CASEYTFPGQGTSGANVLTF
V: TRBV5-4; D: NA; J: TRBJ1-6; length: 18; size: few; DNA: TGTGCCAGCAGCTTAGGGCGGACCTTGGGGTCCTATAATTCACCCCTCCACTTT; CDR3: CASSLGRTLGSYNSPLHF
V: TRBV7-3; D: TRBD2; J: TRBJ2-1; length: 20; size: NA; DNA: TGTGCCAGCAGCTCGCCGGGCCCAGCCGGGACTAGCGGGGTATTCAATGAGCAGTTCTTC; CDR3: CASSSPGPAGTSGVFNEQFF
V: TRBV30; D: NA; J: TRBJ2-7; length: 12; size: many; DNA: TGTGCCTCACAGGGTGGGGACTACGAGCAGTACTTC; CDR3: CASQGGDYEQYF
V: TRBV12-3/TRBV12-4; D: NA; J: TRBJ2-7; length: 12; size: NA; DNA: TGTGCCAGCAGTTACGTAGTAAGCCAGCAGTACTTC; CDR3: CASSYVVSQQYF
V: TRBV5-4; D: NA; J: TRBJ1-6; length: 13; size: few; DNA: TGTGCCTTTGAGGGGGGTTATAATTCACCCCTCCACTTT; CDR3: CAFEGGYNSPLHF
V: TRBV6-5; D: TRBD1; J: TRBJ2-6; length: 17; size: NA; DNA: TGTGCCAGCAGTTCGGGACAGGGTGTGTCAGGGGCCAACGTCCTGACTTTC; CDR3: CASSSGQGVSGANVLTF
V: TRBV7-2; D: NA; J: TRBJ1-1; length: 15; size: NA; DNA: TGTGCCAGCATAAAGTTTTTCGGGTTCGACACTGAAGCTTTCTTT; CDR3: CASIKFFGFDTEAFF
V: TRBV6-6; D: TRBD1; J: TRBJ1-5; length: 13; size: NA; DNA: TGTGCCTCTGAGGGGGCTAGCAATCAGCCCCAGCATTTT; CDR3: CASEGASNQPQHF
V: TRBV4-2; D: NA; J: TRBJ1-1; length: 15; size: NA; DNA: TGTGCCAGGAGCCCTGGCCCCCCGTGTGGCACTGAAGCTTTCTTT; CDR3: CARSPGPPCGTEAFF
V: TRBV7-2; D: NA; J: TRBJ2-7; length: 14; size: few; DNA: TGTGCCAGCAGCTTAGCGGGGGGGCTAAATGAGCAGTACTTC; CDR3: CASSLAGGLNEQYF
V: TRBV29-1; D: TRBD1; J: TRBJ1-5; length: 15; size: many; DNA: TGCAGCGTCTCACAGGGGTTATTAGGCAATCAGCCCCAGCATTTT; CDR3: CSVSQGLLGNQPQHF
V: TRBV27; D: NA; J: TRBJ1-2; length: 14; size: NA; DNA: TGTGCCAGCAGTCCCTTGACAGCTAACTATGGCTACACCTTC; CDR3: CASSPLTANYGYTF
V: TRBV5-1; D: TRBD2; J: TRBJ2-7; length: 13; size: few; DNA: TGCGCCAGCAGCCCGGGAGGAGGCTACGAGCAGTACTTC; CDR3: CASSPGGGYEQYF
V: TRBV5-1; D: TRBD1; J: TRBJ2-2; length: 12; size: few; DNA: TGCGCCAGCAGCCCCGGACAGGGGAACCTGTTTTTT; CDR3: CASSPGQGNLFF
V: TRBV20-1; D: NA; J: TRBJ1-2; length: 13; size: many; DNA: TGCAGTGCTAGAGACAGGTCAAATTATGGCTACACCTTC; CDR3: CSARDRSNYGYTF